One and the same sample provided the 7 T cell receptor beta chains below, sequenced in a study of blood T cell repertoires in COVID-19. Only in-frame clones appear in the TCRdb table, and some are missing; sequencing was by immunoSEQ multiplex PCR. Altogether more than 95,000 clones are present, more than 75% being singletons, with the ten largest covering about 6.3%. The sample was peripheral blood. Receptor source: a human donor in a cohort sampled during active COVID-19.

The genes are TRBV7-8 and TRBJ1-2; tentatively, D is TRBD1 (6 bases). Looked up from germline, CDR1 is SGHVS and CDR2 is FQNEAQ. The CDR3 runs 16 residues. The V and J ends lost 0 bases and 3 bases respectively, with 14 bases between them. CDR3 residues: CASSLAGRQDHYGYTF. CDR3 DNA sequence: TGTGCCAGCAGCTTAGCGGGGCGACAGGACCACTATGGCTACACCTTC.

Only a few counts were recorded for this clone. The chain has TRBV19 and TRBJ1-5, with TRBD1 matching over 12 bases. The CDR3 covers 15 residues. After removal of 6 bases from V and 6 bases from J, the junction contained 6 bases not matched to a gene. Germline CDR1 and CDR2: LNHDA and SQIVND (reference sequence). CDR3: CASSPGQGAFQPQHF. The CDR3 DNA reads as TGTGCCAGTAGCCCGGGACAGGGGGCCTTTCAGCCCCAGCATTTT.

This rearrangement joins TRBV3-1 (or the pseudogene TRBV3-2) to TRBJ1-1; D remains ambiguous. Germline loops: CDR1 LGHDT, CDR2 YNNKEL (reference sequence). The CDR3 length is 14 residues. V was pared by 4 bases and J by 4 bases, with 13 bases between. The CDR3 loop is CASSLSAGVTEAFF. The CDR3 region has the DNA TGTGCCAGCAGCCTGTCTGCCGGGGTCACTGAAGCTTTCTTT.

Written as DNA, the CDR3 is TGTGCCAGCAGCCAGGCGGGAGGTAACAATGAGCAGTTCTTC. The encoded protein is CASSQAGGNNEQFF. V usage is TRBV3-1 (or the pseudogene TRBV3-2) and J usage is TRBJ2-1; 8 bases agree with TRBD2. This CDR3 comprises 14 residues. Unmatched junction bases numbered 3, after V lost 3 bases and J lost 5 bases. Looked up from germline, CDR1 is LGHDT and CDR2 is YNNKEL (reference sequence).

CDR3 DNA: TGTGCCAGCAGCTTATCCCAGGGGAAGTACTACGAGCAGTACTTC. It encodes CASSLSQGKYYEQYF. V and J are TRBV13 and TRBJ2-7; D perhaps matches TRBD1 (6 bases). Trimming left V 2 bases short and J 3 bases short, with 14 bases between. This CDR3 contains 15 residues. From germline, CDR1 is PRHDT and CDR2 FYEKMQ (reference sequence).

The chain has TRBV7-3 and TRBJ2-3; a weak D match, TRBD1 (5 bases). The V end was cut by 5 bases, the J end by 4 bases, with 7 bases between. The CDR3 runs 12 residues. CDR1 is SGHTA and CDR2 is FQGTGA in the germline V gene. The CDR3 loop reads CASSEGADTQYF. The CDR3 DNA reads as TGTGCCAGCAGCGAAGGGGCAGATACGCAGTATTTT.

The rearrangement uses TRBV9 and TRBJ2-7; 8 bases are shared with TRBD1. Germline assignment: CDR1 SGDLS and CDR2 YYNGEE. The CDR3 contains 14 residues. V lost 3 bases and J lost 0; bases outside the gene matches: 2. The CDR3 coding sequence is TGTGCCAGCAGCGAGGGACAGGCCTCCTACGAGCAGTACTTC. As protein: CASSEGQASYEQYF.